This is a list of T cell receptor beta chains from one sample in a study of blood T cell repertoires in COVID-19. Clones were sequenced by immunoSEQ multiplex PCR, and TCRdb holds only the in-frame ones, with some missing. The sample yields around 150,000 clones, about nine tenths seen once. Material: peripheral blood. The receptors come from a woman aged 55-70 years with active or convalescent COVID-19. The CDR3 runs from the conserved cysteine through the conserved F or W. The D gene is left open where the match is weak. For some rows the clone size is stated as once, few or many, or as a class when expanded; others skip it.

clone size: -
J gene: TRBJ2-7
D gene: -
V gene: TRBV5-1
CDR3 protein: CASSLGRRYYEQYF
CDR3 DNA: TGCGCCAGCAGCCTCGGACGGAGGTACTACGAGCAGTACTTC

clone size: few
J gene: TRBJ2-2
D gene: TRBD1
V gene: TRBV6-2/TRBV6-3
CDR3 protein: CASSSTGENTGELFF
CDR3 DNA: TGTGCCAGCAGTTCGACAGGGGAGAACACCGGGGAGCTGTTTTTT

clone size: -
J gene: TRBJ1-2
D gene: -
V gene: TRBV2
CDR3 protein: CASRPTGHPNYGYTF
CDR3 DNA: TGTGCCAGCAGGCCTACGGGACACCCCAACTATGGCTACACCTTC

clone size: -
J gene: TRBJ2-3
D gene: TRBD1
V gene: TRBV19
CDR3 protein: CASSISGTGVGADTQYF
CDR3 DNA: TGTGCCAGTAGTATAAGCGGGACAGGGGTTGGAGCAGATACGCAGTATTTT

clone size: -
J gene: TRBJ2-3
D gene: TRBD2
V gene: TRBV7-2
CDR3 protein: CASSPTSGGYTDTQYF
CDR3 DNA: TGTGCCAGCAGCCCGACTAGCGGGGGATACACAGATACGCAGTATTTT

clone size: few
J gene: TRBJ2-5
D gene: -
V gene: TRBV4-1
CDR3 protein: CASSQDIWAGRKETQYF
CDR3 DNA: TGCGCCAGCAGCCAAGATATTTGGGCAGGGCGGAAAGAGACCCAGTACTTC

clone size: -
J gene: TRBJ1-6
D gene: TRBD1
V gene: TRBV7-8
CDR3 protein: CASSSGQGAGNSPLHF
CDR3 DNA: TGTGCCAGCAGTTCAGGACAGGGGGCCGGTAATTCACCCCTCCACTTT

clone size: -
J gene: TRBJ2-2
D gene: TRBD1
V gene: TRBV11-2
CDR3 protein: CASSSDRATESGELFF
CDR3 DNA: TGTGCCAGCAGCTCGGACAGGGCAACCGAGTCCGGGGAGCTGTTTTTT

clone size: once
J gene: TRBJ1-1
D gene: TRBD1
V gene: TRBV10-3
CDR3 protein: CAITDREMNTEAFF
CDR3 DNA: TGTGCCATCACCGACAGGGAAATGAACACTGAAGCTTTCTTT

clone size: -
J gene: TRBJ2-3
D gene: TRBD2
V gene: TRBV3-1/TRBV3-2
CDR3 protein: CASSRSGGGRTQYF
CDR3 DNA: TGTGCCAGCAGCCGTAGCGGGGGGGGGAGGACGCAGTATTTT

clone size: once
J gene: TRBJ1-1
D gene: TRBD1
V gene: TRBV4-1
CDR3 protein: CASKGQEISEAFF
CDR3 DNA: TGCGCCAGCAAGGGACAGGAAATATCTGAAGCTTTCTTT

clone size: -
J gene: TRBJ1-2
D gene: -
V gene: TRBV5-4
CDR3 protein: CASSNGASSTYGYTF
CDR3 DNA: TGTGCCAGCAGCAATGGAGCGTCCTCCACCTATGGCTACACCTTC

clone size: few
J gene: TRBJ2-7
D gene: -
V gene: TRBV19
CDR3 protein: CASSRSLGPPTYEQYF
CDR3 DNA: TGTGCCAGTAGCCGTTCGCTGGGCCCTCCAACCTACGAGCAGTACTTC

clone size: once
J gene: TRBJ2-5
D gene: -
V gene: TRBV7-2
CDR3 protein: CASSPIAGGGPLGYF
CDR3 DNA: TGTGCCAGCAGCCCAATAGCGGGCGGGGGCCCCTTAGGGTACTTC

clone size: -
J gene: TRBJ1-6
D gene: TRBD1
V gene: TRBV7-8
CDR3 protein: CASSLRDSNNSPLHF
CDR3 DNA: TGTGCCAGCAGCTTAAGGGACAGCAATAATTCACCCCTCCACTTT

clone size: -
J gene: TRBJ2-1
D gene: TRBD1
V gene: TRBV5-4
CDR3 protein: CASSSGTGTYNEQFF
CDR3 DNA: TGTGCCAGCAGCTCCGGGACAGGGACCTACAATGAGCAGTTCTTC

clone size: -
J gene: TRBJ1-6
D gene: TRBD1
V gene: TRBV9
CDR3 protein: CASSASQGQSPLHF
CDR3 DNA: TGTGCCAGCAGCGCATCACAGGGGCAATCACCCCTCCACTTT

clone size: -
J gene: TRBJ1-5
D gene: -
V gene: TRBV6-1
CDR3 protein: CASSEALDLKRVPQHF
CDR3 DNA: TGTGCCAGCAGTGAAGCGTTGGATCTCAAACGGGTTCCCCAGCATTTT

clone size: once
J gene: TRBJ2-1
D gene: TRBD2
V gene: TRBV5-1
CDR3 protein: CASSLRGDYNEQFF
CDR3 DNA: TGCGCCAGCAGCTTGCGGGGGGACTACAATGAGCAGTTCTTC

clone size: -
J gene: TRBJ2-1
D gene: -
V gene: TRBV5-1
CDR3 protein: CASSSTGDEQFF
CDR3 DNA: TGCGCCAGCAGCTCTACCGGGGATGAGCAGTTCTTC

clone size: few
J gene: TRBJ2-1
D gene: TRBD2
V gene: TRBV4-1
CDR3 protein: CASSQPIGLAGISSYNEQFF
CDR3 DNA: TGCGCCAGCAGCCAACCCATAGGGCTAGCGGGGATTAGCTCCTACAATGAGCAGTTCTTC

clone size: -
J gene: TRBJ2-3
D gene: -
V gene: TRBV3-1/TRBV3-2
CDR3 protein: CASSQKGPSNSEPLSTDTQYF
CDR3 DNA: TGTGCCAGCAGCCAAAAGGGGCCATCCAATTCAGAACCGCTAAGCACAGATACGCAGTATTTT

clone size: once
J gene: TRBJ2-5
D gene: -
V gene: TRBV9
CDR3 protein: CASSVLPGGETQYF
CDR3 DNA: TGTGCCAGCAGCGTCCTTCCCGGAGGAGAGACCCAGTACTTC

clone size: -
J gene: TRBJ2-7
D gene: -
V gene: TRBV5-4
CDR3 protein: CASSLYYEQYF
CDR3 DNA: TGTGCCAGCAGCTTATACTACGAGCAGTACTTC

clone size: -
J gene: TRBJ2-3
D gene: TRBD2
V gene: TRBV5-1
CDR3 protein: CASSQTSGGAQDTQYF
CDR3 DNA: TGCGCCAGCAGCCAGACTAGCGGGGGGGCCCAAGATACGCAGTATTTT

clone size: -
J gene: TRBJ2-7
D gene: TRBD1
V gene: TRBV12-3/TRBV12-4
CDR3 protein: CASGRDRDYEQYF
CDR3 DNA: TGTGCCAGCGGCCGGGACAGGGACTACGAGCAGTACTTC

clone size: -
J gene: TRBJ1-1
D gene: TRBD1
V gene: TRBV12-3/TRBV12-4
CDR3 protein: CASRYRGNTEAFF
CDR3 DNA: TGTGCCAGCAGATACAGGGGGAACACTGAAGCTTTCTTT

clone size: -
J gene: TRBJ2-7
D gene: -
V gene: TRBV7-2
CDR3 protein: CASSPDTYEQYF
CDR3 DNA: TGTGCCAGCAGCCCGGACACGTACGAGCAGTACTTC

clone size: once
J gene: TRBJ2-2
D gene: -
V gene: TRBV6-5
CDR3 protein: CASNPTPPGGELFF
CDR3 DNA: TGTGCCAGCAACCCGACTCCCCCCGGCGGGGAGCTGTTTTTT

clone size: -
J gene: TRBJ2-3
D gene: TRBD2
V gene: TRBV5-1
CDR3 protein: CASSLMTSGGQGPDTQYF
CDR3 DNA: TGCGCCAGCAGCTTGATGACTAGCGGGGGGCAGGGCCCAGATACGCAGTATTTT

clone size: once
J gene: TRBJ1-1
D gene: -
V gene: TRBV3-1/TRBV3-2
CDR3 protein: CASSPGTGEKNTEAFF
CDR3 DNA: TGTGCCAGCAGCCCCGGGACGGGAGAAAAAAACACTGAAGCTTTCTTT

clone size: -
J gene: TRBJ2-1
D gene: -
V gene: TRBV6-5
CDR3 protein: CATRYNEQFF
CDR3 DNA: TGTGCCACCCGCTACAATGAGCAGTTCTTC

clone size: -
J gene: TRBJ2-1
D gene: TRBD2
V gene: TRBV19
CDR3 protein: CASRTLSGGADEQFF
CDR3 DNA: TGTGCCAGTAGAACACTTAGCGGGGGGGCGGATGAGCAGTTCTTC

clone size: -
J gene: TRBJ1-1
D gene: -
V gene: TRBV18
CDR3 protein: CASSPGQAGPTEAFF
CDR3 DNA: TGTGCCAGCTCACCGGGGCAGGCGGGGCCCACTGAAGCTTTCTTT

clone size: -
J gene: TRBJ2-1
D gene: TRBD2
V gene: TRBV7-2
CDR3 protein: CASSRGSSGGYEQFF
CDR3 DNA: TGTGCCAGCAGCAGAGGCTCTAGCGGGGGCTATGAGCAGTTCTTC

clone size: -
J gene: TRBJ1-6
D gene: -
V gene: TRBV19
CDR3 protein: CASSPGTSTPLHF
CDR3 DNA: TGTGCCAGTAGTCCAGGGACATCGACACCCCTCCACTTT

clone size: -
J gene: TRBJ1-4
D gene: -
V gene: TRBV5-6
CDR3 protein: CASSKGQMNEKLFF
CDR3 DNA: TGTGCCAGCAGCAAAGGACAGATGAATGAAAAACTGTTTTTT

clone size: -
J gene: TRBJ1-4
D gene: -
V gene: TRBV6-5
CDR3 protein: CASSLAYGGGDKLFF
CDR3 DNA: TGTGCCAGCAGTTTAGCCTACGGAGGGGGGGACAAACTGTTTTTT

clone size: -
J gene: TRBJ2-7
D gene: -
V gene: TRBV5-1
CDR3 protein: CASSLTGNTYEQYF
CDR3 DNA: TGCGCCAGCAGCTTGACGGGGAATACCTACGAGCAGTACTTC

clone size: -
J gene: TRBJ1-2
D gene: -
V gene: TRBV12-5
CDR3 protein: CASGSALGQFYGYTF
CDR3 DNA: TGTGCTAGTGGTTCTGCCCTCGGACAGTTTTATGGCTACACCTTC

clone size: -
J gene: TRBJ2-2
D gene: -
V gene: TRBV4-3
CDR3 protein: CASSQMGAVPGELFF
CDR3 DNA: TGCGCCAGCAGCCAAATGGGGGCGGTGCCCGGGGAGCTGTTTTTT

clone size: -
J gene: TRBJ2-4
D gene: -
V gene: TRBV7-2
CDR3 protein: CASSSPVLAEAKNIQYF
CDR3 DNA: TGTGCCAGCAGTTCCCCAGTTTTGGCGGAAGCCAAAAACATTCAGTACTTC

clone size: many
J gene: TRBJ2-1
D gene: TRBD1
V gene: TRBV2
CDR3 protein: CASRLDREFEQFF
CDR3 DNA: TGTGCCAGCAGACTGGACAGGGAGTTTGAGCAGTTCTTC

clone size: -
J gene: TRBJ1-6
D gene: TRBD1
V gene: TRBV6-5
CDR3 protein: CASSPGQGYNSPLHF
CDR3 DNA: TGTGCCAGCAGTCCGGGACAGGGCTATAATTCACCCCTCCACTTT

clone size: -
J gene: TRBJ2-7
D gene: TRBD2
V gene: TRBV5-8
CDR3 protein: CASTETSGVGEQYF
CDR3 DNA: TGTGCCAGCACCGAGACTAGCGGGGTCGGCGAGCAGTACTTC

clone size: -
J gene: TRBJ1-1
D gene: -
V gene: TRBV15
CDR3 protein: CATSRGGKGKGLDTEAFF
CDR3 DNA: TGTGCCACCAGCAGAGGTGGAAAGGGGAAGGGTTTGGACACTGAAGCTTTCTTT

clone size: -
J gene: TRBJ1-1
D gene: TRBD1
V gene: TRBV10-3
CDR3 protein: CAIQGQGGDTEAFF
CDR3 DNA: TGTGCCATTCAAGGACAGGGCGGGGACACTGAAGCTTTCTTT

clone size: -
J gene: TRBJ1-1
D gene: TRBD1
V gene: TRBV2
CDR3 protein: CASSDRVEGEAFF
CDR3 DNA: TGTGCCAGCAGCGACAGGGTTGAAGGTGAAGCTTTCTTT